These 28 T cell receptor beta chains were all obtained from the same sample, sequenced in a study of preoperative IRX-2 immunotherapy in early breast cancer. TCRdb's copy holds only in-frame clones and misses some; the assay was immunoSEQ multiplex PCR. The sample has about 3,000 clones, less than 85% seen once. The treatment is: preoperative locoregional IRX-2 cytokine immunotherapy. This material consisted of tumor tissue, taken after IRX-2 immunotherapy. The receptor source for this set is a human donor with breast cancer.

The chain uses TRBV23-1 and TRBJ1-2; D gene unclear. TRBV23-1 is labeled an ORF, and its function is uncertain. This CDR3 comprises 14 residues. V lost 6 bases and J 4 bases, leaving 15 bases between the germline ends. The chain's CDR3 is CASSLERGSYGYTF. The CDR3 nucleotides are TGCGCCAGCAGCTTGGAACGGGGATCCTATGGCTACACCTTC.

The chain is built from TRBV12-5 and TRBJ1-1, with D maybe TRBD1 (6 bases). Germline V gene lookup returns CDR1 LGHNT and CDR2 FRNRAP. The CDR3 is 16 amino acids. The chain's CDR3 is CASKTGTSLGNTEAFF. As DNA, the CDR3 is TGTGCCAGCAAAACCGGGACATCCCTAGGGAACACTGAAGCTTTCTTT.

This clone has only one observation. V usage is TRBV19 and J usage is TRBJ1-5, with D perhaps TRBD1 (6 bases). This CDR3 contains 16 residues. The germline gives CDR1 LNHDA, CDR2 SQIVND (reference sequence). Trimming shortened V by 5 bases and J by 0 bases, and 14 bases separated the two germline ends. This CDR3 is CASSAFTGTSNQPQHF. The CDR3 DNA follows: TGTGCCAGTAGTGCCTTCACAGGGACTAGCAATCAGCCCCAGCATTTT.

CDR3 DNA sequence: TGTGCCAGCTCACCGGGACAGGGGACTGAAGCTTTCTTT. Amino acids: CASSPGQGTEAFF. The gene calls are TRBV18 and TRBJ1-1, with 10 bases matching TRBD1. The germline CDR1 and CDR2 sequences are KGHSH and LQKENI. The V segment lost 3 bases and the J segment 5 bases; nucleotides outside the gene matches: 0. This CDR3 is built from 13 residues.

The chain recombines TRBV19 with TRBJ2-7; 10 positions match TRBD2. V lost 6 bases to trimming and J lost 1 base; unmatched junction nucleotides: 3. CDR3 length: 14 amino acids. Germline lookup yields CDR1 LNHDA and CDR2 SQIVND (reference sequence). Here the CDR3 reads CASSPGLASYEQYF. In DNA, the CDR3 is TGTGCCAGTAGCCCGGGACTAGCGTCCTACGAGCAGTACTTC.

The rearrangement links TRBV10-1 to TRBJ1-1; no clear D gene. The V and J ends lost 7 bases and 1 base respectively, with 16 bases between them. CDR3 length equals 15 residues. The germline gives CDR1 WNHNN, CDR2 SYGVQD (reference sequence). The CDR3 bases are TGCGCCAGCACCGAGGACTCCTCAAAGAACACTGAAGCTTTCTTT. As protein: CASTEDSSKNTEAFF.

V gene TRBV19 combines with J gene TRBJ1-1, with a tentative D call TRBD1 (5 bases). Trimming removed 7 bases at V and 4 bases at J, with 13 bases between. The CDR3 totals 13 residues. CDR1 and CDR2 (germline): LNHDA, SQIVND (reference sequence). The chain's CDR3 is CASTPGGGTEAFF. CDR3 nucleotide sequence: TGTGCCAGTACCCCCGGGGGGGGCACTGAAGCTTTCTTT.

This clone was found once. The chain joins TRBV9 to TRBJ1-1; 7 nucleotides agree with TRBD1. The CDR3 has 15 residues. V dropped 2 bases and J dropped 0; count of bases not matched to a gene: 4. Germline V CDR1 and CDR2: SGDLS, YYNGEE. In nucleotides, the CDR3 is TGTGCCAGCAGCGTGACAGGGACTATGAACACTGAAGCTTTCTTT. It translates to CASSVTGTMNTEAFF.

The J gene is TRBJ1-1, the V gene TRBV28; D gene unclear. Germline CDR1 reads MDHEN; CDR2 reads SYDVKM. V lost 5 bases, J lost 4 bases, and 20 bases lay in between. CDR3 length: 16 residues. As DNA, the CDR3 is TGTGCCAGCAGTGTGGAGGATCGTGCAACTGGCACTGAAGCTTTCTTT. This translates into CASSVEDRATGTEAFF. Supplemented by reference TRBV28 and TRBJ1-1, the full variable domain reads DVKVTQSSRYLVKRTGEKVFLECVQDMDHENMFWYRQDPGLGLRLIYFSYDVKMKEKGDIPEGYSVSREKKERFSLILESASTNQTSMYLCASSVEDRATGTEAFFGQGTRLTVV.

The chain carries TRBV29-1 and TRBJ1-2; the D is unclear. The CDR3 runs to 13 residues. Germline-derived CDR1 and CDR2 are SQVTM and ANQGSEA. Trimming pared 4 bases from V and 14 bases from J, leaving 23 bases between. CDR3 coding DNA: TGCAGCGTTGTATCTGGCGCACCTACCGGGAAAACCTTC. Protein product: CSVVSGAPTGKTF.

The chain carries TRBV15 and TRBJ2-7, with D unresolved. The CDR3 runs 14 residues. Germline V gene lookup returns CDR1 LNHNV and CDR2 YYDKDF (reference sequence). Trimming stripped 0 bases from V and 6 bases from J, with 12 bases between. The CDR3: CATSRDPPPGEQYF. In DNA, the CDR3 is TGTGCCACCAGCAGAGACCCTCCCCCCGGCGAGCAGTACTTC.

The chain combines TRBV28 with TRBJ2-4, with TRBD1 matching over 7 bases. Germline values: CDR1 MDHEN, CDR2 SYDVKM. This CDR3 is built from 14 residues. The V gene end was trimmed by 5 bases and the J gene end by 8 bases; junction bases not matched to a gene: 9. The CDR3 here is CASSDRTGSDIQYF. As DNA, the CDR3 is TGTGCCAGCAGTGACCGGACAGGTTCCGACATTCAGTACTTC.

CDR3 DNA sequence: TGTGCCAGCCAAGAACAGGGGAGCAATCAGCCCCAGCATTTT. Translating gives CASQEQGSNQPQHF. The chain has TRBV25-1 and TRBJ1-5, with 7 bases aligning to TRBD1. V was clipped by 8 bases and J by 1 base; unmatched bases: 5. The CDR3 contains 14 residues. Germline lookup yields CDR1 MGHDK and CDR2 SYGVNS. Variable domain in full (rest from reference TRBV25-1 and TRBJ1-5): EADIYQTPRYLVIGTGKKITLECSQTMGHDKMYWYQQDPGMELHLIHYSYGVNSTEKGDLSSESTVSRIRTEHFPLTLESARPSHTSQYLCASQEQGSNQPQHFGDGTRLSIL.

The chain couples TRBV18 to TRBJ2-3; 7 positions match TRBD1. The CDR3 totals 15 residues. The germline CDR1 and CDR2 sequences are KGHSH and LQKENI. The V segment lost 5 bases and the J segment 2 bases; nucleotides outside the gene matches: 7. CDR3: CASSSRDSNTDTQYF. DNA for the CDR3: TGTGCCAGCTCAAGCCGGGACAGTAACACAGATACGCAGTATTTT.

The rearrangement joins TRBV19 to TRBJ1-1, with a tentative D call TRBD1 (5 bases). CDR1 LNHDA and CDR2 SQIVND come from the germline V gene (reference sequence). V was pared by 1 base and J by 4 bases, with 16 bases between. This CDR3 comprises 16 residues. The CDR3 sequence is CASSIAGGWTATEAFF. As DNA, the CDR3 is TGTGCCAGTAGTATAGCCGGGGGGTGGACGGCCACTGAAGCTTTCTTT.

The rearrangement uses TRBV28 and TRBJ2-7; 9 positions match TRBD1. This CDR3 has 16 residues. After removal of 2 bases from V and 4 bases from J, the junction contained 9 bases not matched to a gene. Germline V gene lookup returns CDR1 MDHEN and CDR2 SYDVKM. CDR3: CASSLGDRAKIYEQYF. CDR3 nucleotides: TGTGCCAGCAGTTTAGGGGACAGGGCTAAGATTTACGAGCAGTACTTC.

The gene calls are TRBV30 and TRBJ1-4, with D unresolved. Germline V gives CDR1 GTSNPN, CDR2 SVGIG (reference sequence). Trimming cost V 3 bases and J 10 bases, with 9 bases left between them. This CDR3 has 11 amino acids. CDR3 residues: CAWSEQRKLFF. The CDR3, as DNA: TGTGCCTGGAGCGAACAGAGAAAACTGTTTTTT.

This chain joins TRBV10-3 and TRBJ1-1; D not certain. In germline, CDR1 is ENHRY, CDR2 SYGVKD. Trimming left V 2 bases short and J 7 bases short, with 11 bases between. The CDR3 is 13 residues long. As DNA, the CDR3 is TGTGCCATCAGTGAGGGGCGCCCGAATGAAGCTTTCTTT. Translated: CAISEGRPNEAFF.

The V call is TRBV5-1, the J call TRBJ2-7, with 12 bases that match TRBD1. The V gene's germline CDR1 is SGHRS and CDR2 YFSETQ. The length of the CDR3 is 15 residues. V shed 5 bases, J shed 9 bases, and the junction held 12 bases outside the gene matches. The CDR3, as DNA: TGCGCCAGCAGTCTTGGTGGGGACAGGGGGCCGAGGCAGTACTTC. Encoded protein: CASSLGGDRGPRQYF.

J is TRBJ2-7 and V is TRBV6-8, with 10 positions matching TRBD1. The CDR3 totals 14 residues. CDR1 and CDR2 (germline): MNHGY, SAAAGT. The CDR3 DNA is TGTGCTTCATCCCTCGGCGGGACAGGGGTCGAGCAGTACTTC. It is translated as CASSLGGTGVEQYF.

This sequence joins TRBV6-8 and TRBJ1-1; TRBD1 might be the D (6 bases). V lost 5 bases and J 5 bases, leaving 21 bases between the germline ends. Germline V CDR1 and CDR2: MNHGY, SAAAGT. The CDR3 sequence is 16 residues long. This chain's CDR3 is CASSPGLSRRGTEAFF. The DNA for the CDR3 is TGTGCCAGCAGTCCGGGACTAAGCAGGAGGGGGACTGAAGCTTTCTTT.

V usage is TRBV19 and J usage is TRBJ1-2; 8 bases are a match to TRBD1. The CDR3 length is 14 residues. Germline V gene sequence: CDR1 LNHDA, CDR2 SQIVND (reference sequence). With V trimmed by 4 bases and J by 2 bases, 3 bases remained unmatched. Written as DNA, the CDR3 is TGTGCCAGTAGTACCGGGACAGGAAACTATGGCTACACCTTC. Its translation: CASSTGTGNYGYTF.

This rearrangement joins TRBV30 to TRBJ2-7; D unresolved. CDR1 and CDR2 (germline): GTSNPN, SVGIG (reference sequence). Deletions cut 0 bases from V and 3 bases from J, with 12 bases between. The CDR3 has 14 amino acids. The CDR3 sequence: CAWSVGSSLYEQYF. The DNA of the CDR3 is TGTGCCTGGAGTGTCGGCTCTTCCCTCTACGAGCAGTACTTC.

The chain is built from TRBV11-3 and TRBJ2-1, with 7 bases aligning to TRBD1. Germline V gene data show CDR1 as SGHNT and CDR2 as YENEEA. V shed 3 bases, J shed 2 bases, and the junction held 10 bases outside the gene matches. This CDR3 spans 17 amino acids. The CDR3: CASSLARGTSTYNEQFF. The CDR3 nucleotides are TGTGCCAGCAGCTTGGCCAGGGGGACATCCACCTACAATGAGCAGTTCTTC.

The chain links TRBV6-8 to TRBJ2-7, with D possibly matching TRBD2 (7 bases). The germline V gene has CDR1 MNHGY and CDR2 SAAAGT. Deletions cut 5 bases from V and 5 bases from J, with 25 bases between. The CDR3 totals 17 residues. CDR3 nucleotides: TGTGCCAGCAGTGCGGTCTTCGGGGGGCGAGTTTCGCACGAGCAGTACTTC. It is translated as CASSAVFGGRVSHEQYF.

The chain has TRBV28 and TRBJ2-7; D not resolved. Trimming pared 6 bases from V and 4 bases from J, leaving 25 bases between. The CDR3 spans 17 residues. Germline V gives CDR1 MDHEN, CDR2 SYDVKM. The CDR3 here is CASSQRWVANWDYEQYF. The DNA for the CDR3 is TGTGCCAGCAGCCAGAGATGGGTTGCAAATTGGGATTACGAGCAGTACTTC.

V gene TRBV6-8 combines with J gene TRBJ2-6; D is possibly TRBD1 or TRBD2 (5 bases each). V dropped 5 bases and J dropped 2 bases, with 19 bases sitting between them. Germline V gene sequence: CDR1 MNHGY, CDR2 SAAAGT. The CDR3 has 18 amino acids. The CDR3 sequence is CASSGGLGLGAGANVLTF. CDR3 nucleotide sequence: TGTGCCAGCAGTGGGGGTCTAGGTTTGGGAGCTGGGGCCAACGTCCTGACTTTC.

The chain is built from TRBV12-5 and TRBJ2-5, with TRBD1 matching over 9 bases. This CDR3 region has 14 residues. Germline V gene sequence: CDR1 LGHNT, CDR2 FRNRAP. CDR3 amino acids: CASVGTGHQETQYF. The CDR3 coding sequence is TGTGCCAGCGTCGGGACAGGGCACCAAGAGACCCAGTACTTC.